This is a list of T cell receptor beta chains from one sample in a study of blood T cell repertoires in COVID-19. Libraries were prepared by immunoSEQ multiplex PCR; TCRdb keeps only in-frame clonotypes and omits some of them. This sample has around 310,000 clones; 80% to 90% occur once, and the top ten carry about 4.7%. Material for sequencing was PBMCs or T cells enriched from blood (not recorded which). These receptors were taken from a man aged 25-45 years who had recovered from COVID-19. Both conserved end residues are part of each CDR3. Each record gives: J gene, D gene, clone size, V gene, CDR3 protein, CDR3 DNA. The D gene is left open where the match is weak. Expanded clones are given a class, and other clones once, few, many or no size at all.

TRBJ2-2	.	.	TRBV24-1	CATSDLAGVNTGELFF	TGTGCCACCAGTGATTTGGCAGGGGTGAACACCGGGGAGCTGTTTTTT
TRBJ2-7	.	.	TRBV7-9	CASSFHQGYEQYF	TGTGCCAGCAGCTTCCACCAGGGTTACGAGCAGTACTTC
TRBJ2-5	.	.	TRBV18	CASSYTGKETQYF	TGTGCCAGCTCATATACGGGAAAAGAGACCCAGTACTTC
TRBJ2-3	TRBD2	.	TRBV10-1	CASSDGGGAADTQYF	TGCGCCAGCAGTGACGGCGGGGGGGCCGCAGATACGCAGTATTTT
TRBJ1-4	.	few	TRBV2	CASSLGVNEKLFF	TGTGCCAGCAGTCTGGGAGTGAATGAAAAACTGTTTTTT
TRBJ2-7	.	.	TRBV28	CASSEQGWYEQYF	TGTGCCAGCAGTGAACAGGGATGGTACGAGCAGTACTTC
TRBJ1-1	.	.	TRBV5-1	CASSLMGHRDTEAFF	TGCGCCAGCAGCTTGATGGGACATAGAGACACTGAAGCTTTCTTT
TRBJ1-5	TRBD1	.	TRBV2	CASSRTGTRQPQHF	TGTGCCAGCAGTAGGACAGGGACACGACAGCCCCAGCATTTT
TRBJ2-5	TRBD1	.	TRBV5-1	CASTHGDRAMTQYF	TGCGCCAGCACCCACGGGGACAGGGCAATGACCCAGTACTTC
TRBJ2-5	TRBD1	.	TRBV3-1/TRBV3-2	CASRQTGGVETQYF	TGTGCCAGCAGACAGACAGGGGGCGTGGAGACCCAGTACTTC
TRBJ1-1	.	.	TRBV3-1/TRBV3-2	CASSYAGAIASTEAFF	TGTGCCAGCAGCTATGCTGGGGCTATTGCGAGCACTGAAGCTTTCTTT
TRBJ1-2	TRBD1	.	TRBV7-9	CASSATYRGHAYGYTF	TGTGCCAGCAGCGCGACATACAGGGGGCATGCCTATGGCTACACCTTC
TRBJ1-6	.	once	TRBV27	CASSLYSQGLGSPLHF	TGTGCCAGCAGTTTATATTCCCAGGGCTTGGGGTCACCCCTCCACTTT
TRBJ1-5	TRBD1	few	TRBV7-9	CASSLGQGSYSNQPQHF	TGTGCCAGCAGCTTGGGACAGGGGTCTTATAGCAATCAGCCCCAGCATTTT
TRBJ1-4	TRBD1	.	TRBV7-9	CASSLGAGGYANEKLFF	TGTGCCAGCAGCTTAGGAGCAGGGGGCTATGCTAATGAAAAACTGTTTTTT
TRBJ1-2	.	.	TRBV11-2	CASSLRQAVTF	TGTGCCAGCAGCTTAAGACAGGCAGTTACCTTC
TRBJ2-3	TRBD2	.	TRBV4-1	CASSQASSGGADTQYF	TGCGCCAGCAGCCAAGCGTCTAGCGGGGGGGCAGATACGCAGTATTTT
TRBJ2-7	.	.	TRBV5-1	CASSQMTESYEQYF	TGCGCCAGCAGCCAGATGACAGAATCCTACGAGCAGTACTTC
TRBJ2-7	TRBD2	.	TRBV3-1/TRBV3-2	CASSQGLLAGPGGYEQYF	TGTGCCAGCAGCCAAGGTCTTCTAGCGGGGCCGGGGGGCTACGAGCAGTACTTC
TRBJ1-1	TRBD1	.	TRBV18	CASSLQGVPMNTEAFF	TGTGCCAGCTCCCTACAGGGGGTCCCCATGAACACTGAAGCTTTCTTT
TRBJ1-2	.	.	TRBV28	CASTDHGNSNGGGYTF	TGTGCCAGTACGGATCACGGGAACTCCAATGGAGGAGGCTACACCTTC
TRBJ2-5	.	.	TRBV2	CAGAQVKETQYF	TGTGCCGGAGCTCAAGTGAAGGAGACCCAGTACTTC
TRBJ2-2	TRBD2	.	TRBV6-2/TRBV6-3	CASSRSGTSGGGELFF	TGTGCCAGCAGTCGCTCCGGGACTAGCGGTGGCGGGGAGCTGTTTTTT
TRBJ1-2	.	.	TRBV18	CASSPEQLYGYTF	TGTGCCAGCTCACCGGAACAGCTCTATGGCTACACCTTC
TRBJ1-2	TRBD1	.	TRBV2	CASSTKWTGDYGYTF	TGTGCCAGCAGTACGAAGTGGACAGGGGACTATGGCTACACCTTC
TRBJ1-2	.	.	TRBV6-5	CASSYYPTEHYGYTF	TGTGCCAGCAGTTACTATCCGACAGAGCACTATGGCTACACCTTC
TRBJ2-7	.	.	TRBV6-5	CASSRGTDYEQYF	TGTGCCAGCAGTCGCGGGACGGACTACGAGCAGTACTTC
TRBJ2-7	TRBD1	.	TRBV2	CASSARTGPYEQYF	TGTGCCAGCAGTGCCCGGACAGGGCCTTACGAGCAGTACTTC
TRBJ1-1	.	.	TRBV18	CASSPTSGRIGTEAFF	TGTGCCAGCTCACCAACGTCAGGGAGGATAGGTACTGAAGCTTTCTTT
TRBJ1-1	.	.	TRBV9	CASSVGQMNTEAFF	TGTGCCAGCAGCGTAGGACAGATGAACACTGAAGCTTTCTTT
TRBJ1-6	TRBD1	.	TRBV6-5	CASSMGQGVSPLHF	TGTGCCAGCAGTATGGGACAGGGTGTTTCACCCCTCCACTTT
TRBJ2-7	.	.	TRBV30	CAWSVYGAGYEQYF	TGTGCCTGGAGTGTATATGGGGCGGGGTACGAGCAGTACTTC
TRBJ2-5	.	.	TRBV2	CASSKSYRYQETQYF	TGTGCCAGCAGTAAGTCCTACCGGTACCAAGAGACCCAGTACTTC
TRBJ1-1	.	.	TRBV4-2	CASSLAGTADTEAFF	TGTGCCAGCAGCCTGGCCGGGACTGCAGACACTGAAGCTTTCTTT
TRBJ1-4	TRBD1	.	TRBV6-6	CASSYQTGGNEKLFF	TGTGCCAGCAGTTACCAGACAGGGGGTAATGAAAAACTGTTTTTT
TRBJ2-5	.	.	TRBV19	CASQGQPQETQYF	TGTGCCAGTCAGGGGCAGCCCCAAGAGACCCAGTACTTC
TRBJ2-7	TRBD2	.	TRBV7-2	CASSLGSGGAYEQYF	TGTGCCAGCAGCTTGGGTAGCGGGGGGGCCTACGAGCAGTACTTC
TRBJ1-5	.	.	TRBV28	CASSLISGKEPQHF	TGTGCCAGCAGTTTAATCTCAGGCAAAGAGCCCCAGCATTTT
TRBJ1-2	.	once	TRBV28	CASSLVGRGLRGYTF	TGTGCCAGCAGTTTAGTCGGAAGGGGGTTGAGAGGCTACACCTTC
TRBJ1-2	TRBD1	.	TRBV7-9	CASSLAASGGSGGYTF	TGTGCCAGCAGCTTAGCAGCCTCAGGGGGCTCTGGTGGCTACACCTTC
TRBJ2-2	.	.	TRBV5-1	CASSLGWGPSTGELFF	TGCGCCAGCAGCCTTGGGTGGGGGCCCAGCACCGGGGAGCTGTTTTTT